This paragraph reports one TCR beta chain. No antigen is known for it. The CDR3 extends over 12 amino acids. V was shortened by 5 bases and J by 10 bases, with 14 bases between the two germline ends. Germline values: CDR1 MDHEN, CDR2 SYDVKM. The record originates from a study of shared clonotypes between healthy human individuals. Study overall: A couple of women and a few men aged 18 to 49 made up the donors. Findings and limits, study-wide: A small donor pool kept down the genetic and exposure-history diversity that was represented.

Healthy HIV-negative adults without recent acute infections or vaccinations served as donors. Template for every sorted-subset replicate PCR totaled 150 to 250 ng DNA, approximately 30,000 T cell genomes. Repertoires were generated with immunoSEQ multiplex PCR, while TCRdb's copy carries only in-frame clones and drops some. Among roughly 650,000 clones listed, more than 95% were seen once. The sequence derives from a woman in her thirties in good health. The chain has TRBV28 and TRBJ1-2, with D maybe TRBD1 (5 bases). The sample taken for sequencing was naive CD4+ T cells sorted from blood. As to subset: CD45RA+ positively selected. CDR3 DNA: TGTGCCAGCAGTCAATACAGGATTTACTACACCTTC. Its translation: CASSQYRIYYTF.